The 16 T cell receptor beta chains below all came from one sample that was sequenced in a study of blood T cell repertoires in COVID-19. Sequencing was performed with immunoSEQ multiplex PCR; in TCRdb, only in-frame clones are kept and a portion is missing. The table records about 240,000 clones, roughly four fifths of them present only once. What was sequenced was PBMCs or T cells enriched from blood (not recorded which). All receptors come from a woman aged 40 to 50 who had been exposed to COVID-19.

V and J are TRBV27 and TRBJ2-2; TRBD1 matches 12 bases. The ends lost 2 bases at V and 6 bases at J; junction bases unmatched: 7. CDR3 length: 17 amino acids. Germline V gene lookup returns CDR1 MNHEY and CDR2 SMNVEV (reference sequence). CDR3 nucleotide sequence: TGTGCCAGCAGTTTACTTACCGGGACAGGGGGCCCCGGGGAGCTGTTTTTT. Translating it yields CASSLLTGTGGPGELFF.

Many counts were recorded for this clone. The chain couples TRBV29-1 to TRBJ2-3, with D uncertain. Trimming left V 4 bases short and J 7 bases short, with 9 bases between. The CDR3 loop spans 11 amino acids. CDR1 and CDR2 from the germline V gene are SQVTM and ANQGSEA. CDR3: CSVGYSNTQYF. CDR3 DNA: TGCAGCGTTGGGTACAGTAATACGCAGTATTTT.

V usage is TRBV3-1 (or the pseudogene TRBV3-2) and J usage is TRBJ1-5; unclear D gene. The CDR3 is 13 residues long. Germline CDR1 reads LGHDT; CDR2 reads YNNKEL (reference sequence). V was clipped by 1 base and J by 7 bases, with 8 bases between them. CDR3 in amino acids: CASSQVEGQPQHF. The CDR3 DNA is TGTGCCAGCAGCCAAGTGGAGGGACAGCCCCAGCATTTT.

The V gene is TRBV6-1, the J gene TRBJ1-5, with 9 bases that match TRBD1. The CDR3 consists of 17 residues. Germline V lookup: CDR1 MNHNS, CDR2 SASEGT. J gave up 6 bases and V 2 bases, and 11 bases lay outside the gene matches. Here the CDR3 DNA reads TGTGCCAGCAGTGAAACAGGGGGCGGGGCAGGTGGTCAGCCCCAGCATTTT. Its translation is CASSETGGGAGGQPQHF.

This sequence joins TRBV7-2 and TRBJ1-4; D is ambiguous. The V end was cut by 2 bases, the J end by 4 bases, with 11 bases between. This CDR3 has 15 amino acids. Germline CDR1 SGHTA, CDR2 FQGNSA. CDR3 bases: TGTGCCAGCAGCTTAAATTCAGGTCTTAATGAAAAACTGTTTTTT. It encodes CASSLNSGLNEKLFF. Full variable domain (missing parts from reference TRBV7-2 and TRBJ1-4): GAGVSQSPSNKVTEKGKDVELRCDPISGHTALYWYRQSLGQGLEFLIYFQGNSAPDKSGLPSDRFSAERTGGSVSTLTIQRTQQEDSAVYLCASSLNSGLNEKLFFGSGTQLSVL.

Notes on this clone: Other nucleotide sequences from this sample produce the same CDR3. The chain is built from TRBV2 and TRBJ2-6; maybe TRBD2 (5 bases). CDR1 and CDR2 (germline): SNHLY, FYNNEI. The CDR3 totals 14 residues. V gave up 4 bases and J gave up 4 bases, with 8 bases separating them. CDR3 sequence (DNA): TGTGCCAGCAGTGGTGGGAGCGGGGCCAACGTCCTGACTTTC. This translates into CASSGGSGANVLTF.

The genes are TRBV6-5 and TRBJ1-2; possible D gene TRBD1, 6 bases. Germline V gene data show CDR1 as MNHEY and CDR2 as SVGAGI. The CDR3 sequence is 16 residues long. V dropped 2 bases and J dropped 3 bases, with 16 bases sitting between them. The CDR3 sequence: CASSYGPRGGDYGYTF. CDR3 coding DNA: TGTGCCAGCAGTTACGGGCCTCGAGGGGGTGACTATGGCTACACCTTC.

This rearrangement joins TRBV2 to TRBJ2-1; D is possibly TRBD1 (6 bases). This CDR3 has 14 residues. In germline, CDR1 is SNHLY, CDR2 FYNNEI. The ends were cut back, 6 bases at V and 4 bases at J, with 13 bases in the middle. CDR3 residues: CASRVRTVYNEQFF. DNA of the CDR3: TGTGCCAGCAGAGTTCGGACAGTTTACAATGAGCAGTTCTTC.

The chain uses TRBV2 and TRBJ1-1, with D perhaps matching TRBD1 (6 bases). This CDR3 spans 13 amino acids. Trimming removed 5 bases from V and 5 bases from J, with 12 bases in between. Germline V lookup: CDR1 SNHLY, CDR2 FYNNEI. CDR3 region: CASSPQGLTEAFF. The CDR3 nucleotides read TGTGCCAGCAGTCCACAGGGATTGACTGAAGCTTTCTTT.

The rearrangement joins TRBV29-1 to TRBJ1-2; possible D gene TRBD1, 5 bases. Germline CDR1 is SQVTM and CDR2 is ANQGSEA. V lost 3 bases and J lost 6, with 14 bases in between. The CDR3 is made up of 13 amino acids. The DNA for the CDR3 is TGCAGCGTTGATCAATCGGGGGAGGATGGCTACACCTTC. It specifies CSVDQSGEDGYTF.

The chain combines TRBV11-3 with TRBJ1-3; D is ambiguous. Trimming stripped 0 bases from V and 0 bases from J, with 12 bases between. The length of the CDR3 is 17 residues. Per the germline V gene, CDR1 is SGHNT and CDR2 is YENEEA. The CDR3 nucleotides read TGTGCCAGCAGCTTAGACGCCGGGAGACTCTCTGGAAACACCATATATTTT. Amino acids: CASSLDAGRLSGNTIYF.

The chain links TRBV6-5 to TRBJ2-7; 7 bases align to TRBD1. The CDR3 is 15 amino acids. V lost 4 bases and J lost 2; bases outside the gene matches: 8. Germline V gives CDR1 MNHEY, CDR2 SVGAGI. The CDR3 spells CASSSLVTGTYEQYF. In DNA form, the CDR3 reads TGTGCCAGCAGTTCCCTCGTGACAGGGACCTACGAGCAGTACTTC.

This chain uses TRBV5-4 with TRBJ2-5; D perhaps matches TRBD2 (7 bases). CDR1 SGHNT and CDR2 YYREEE come from the germline V gene (reference sequence). This CDR3 spans 14 amino acids. V lost 6 bases, J lost 2 bases, and 14 bases lay in between. For the CDR3, the DNA is TGTGCCAGCAATCAGGGAGGGGGGCAAGAGACCCAGTACTTC. This gives the protein CASNQGGGQETQYF.

The CDR3 DNA reads TGTGCCAGCAGTCCGCGGACAGAGGGCTATGGCTACACCTTC. Translated: CASSPRTEGYGYTF. The chain has TRBV27 and TRBJ1-2, with a tentative D call TRBD1 (6 bases). The CDR3 covers 14 residues. V was shortened by 5 bases and J by 4 bases, with 14 bases between the two germline ends. Germline values: CDR1 MNHEY, CDR2 SMNVEV (reference sequence).

The rearrangement joins TRBV7-3 to TRBJ2-7; 9 nucleotides align to TRBD1. The CDR3 has 14 amino acids. After removal of 5 bases from V and 3 bases from J, the junction contained 5 bases not matched to a gene. Germline V CDR1 and CDR2: SGHTA, FQGTGA. The CDR3 DNA is TGTGCCAGCAGCGCCGGGGGACAGGGCTACGAGCAGTACTTC. Translation gives CASSAGGQGYEQYF.

The chain uses TRBV19 and TRBJ1-6; perhaps TRBD1 as D (6 bases). The V gene's germline CDR1 is LNHDA and CDR2 SQIVND (reference sequence). The CDR3 extends over 14 amino acids. Trimming pared 9 bases from V and 7 bases from J, leaving 16 bases between. The CDR3 sequence: CASTAGQGNSPLHF. The CDR3 DNA is TGTGCCAGCACAGCGGGACAAGGAAATTCACCCCTCCACTTT.